The clone carrying this T cell receptor (beta chain) has at least ten counts. The sample is drawn from a study of T-cell reconstitution after alpha-beta-depleted transplantation in children. The authors prepared the TCRbeta library with unique molecular identifiers. MiXCR, applied by TCRdb to the PCR reads, yields one record per CDR3 protein. The table includes hundreds of thousands of distinct CDR3 sequences, 15% to 20% detected once. Trimming took off 5 bases at V and 1 base at J, with 14 bases between the two ends. CDR1 and CDR2 (germline): SQVTM, ANQGSEA. The CDR3 has 14 amino acids. V and J are TRBV29-1 and TRBJ1-1; D uncertain. The TCR sequence derives from a human donor who donated a stem cell graft to a child with acute myeloid leukemia. The source was PBMCs from the stem cell graft donor, collected from the stem cell graft. This CDR3 reads CSVQRRFANTEAFF. CDR3 sequence (DNA): TGCAGCGTTCAACGTAGGTTCGCGAACACTGAAGCTTTCTTT.